The 16 T cell receptor beta chains below come from one sample, sequenced in a study of blood T cell repertoires in COVID-19. This table comes from immunoSEQ multiplex PCR, and its TCRdb copy is limited to in-frame clones, with some not included. The data hold about 430,000 clones, with 85% to 90% observed a single time. The specimen was PBMCs or T cells enriched from blood (not recorded which). The receptors come from a man in his thirties or forties who had recovered from COVID-19.

V gene TRBV29-1 combines with J gene TRBJ1-1; tentatively, D is TRBD1 (6 bases). Trimming took off 4 bases at V and 10 bases at J, with 16 bases between the two ends. CDR3 length: 12 residues. Germline CDR1 is SQVTM and CDR2 is ANQGSEA. CDR3 nucleotide sequence: TGCAGCGTTGTTGAGGGGGGGCTGATAGCTTTCTTT. Translated: CSVVEGGLIAFF.

The rearrangement joins TRBV27 to TRBJ1-5, with 7 positions matching TRBD1. The CDR3 consists of 15 residues. Losses at the gene ends were 6 bases for V and 0 bases for J; bases not matched to a gene: 5. The V gene's germline CDR1 is MNHEY and CDR2 SMNVEV (reference sequence). CDR3 DNA: TGTGCCAGCAGCTATGGGACAGATAGCAATCAGCCCCAGCATTTT. Residues: CASSYGTDSNQPQHF.

The V and J genes are TRBV19 and TRBJ1-1; unclear D gene. Germline CDR1 LNHDA, CDR2 SQIVND (reference sequence). Trimming took off 4 bases at V and 4 bases at J, with 10 bases between the two ends. The CDR3 has 13 amino acids. CDR3 nucleotide sequence: TGTGCCAGTAGTAAAGCGGTGGCCACTGAAGCTTTCTTT. This sequence encodes CASSKAVATEAFF.

This clone was counted ten times or more. CDR3 region: CASSPQIAGGSYEQYF. The CDR3 coding sequence is TGTGCCAGCAGCCCTCAGATAGCGGGAGGGTCCTACGAGCAGTACTTC. The rearrangement joins TRBV4-2 to TRBJ2-7; TRBD2 matches at 11 bases. Trimming took 4 bases from V and 1 from J; bases not matched to a gene: 6. This CDR3 has 16 amino acids. The germline gives CDR1 LGHNA, CDR2 YNFKEQ.

The gene calls are TRBV28 and TRBJ2-7; D gene unclear. Germline V CDR1 and CDR2: MDHEN, SYDVKM. This CDR3 is built from 12 residues. V shed 3 bases and J shed 7 bases, with 10 bases lying between them. The CDR3 reads CASSFSTGEQYF. The CDR3 nucleotides read TGTGCCAGCAGTTTTTCCACGGGTGAGCAGTACTTC.

This clone showed up just once. J is TRBJ2-1 and V is TRBV5-1; D might be TRBD2 (6 bases). The CDR3 covers 15 residues. Germline CDR1 is SGHRS and CDR2 is YFSETQ. Trimming took off 1 base at V and 0 bases at J, with 8 bases between the two ends. CDR3 sequence: CASSLWGDSYNEQFF. DNA of the CDR3: TGCGCCAGCAGCTTGTGGGGGGACTCCTACAATGAGCAGTTCTTC. The variable domain in full, with the rest retrieved from reference TRBV5-1 and TRBJ2-1, is KAGVTQTPRYLIKTRGQQVTLSCSPISGHRSVSWYQQTPGQGLQFLFEYFSETQRNKGNFPGRFSGRQFSNSRSEMNVSTLELGDSALYLCASSLWGDSYNEQFFGPGTRLTVL.

This clone was counted a few times. CDR3 nucleotide sequence: TGTGCCAGCAGTAGACAGGGGGCGGCTGCTTTCTTT. This encodes CASSRQGAAAFF. The chain is built from TRBV2 and TRBJ1-1; 10 bases align to TRBD1. The CDR3 loop spans 12 amino acids. Germline CDR1 is SNHLY and CDR2 is FYNNEI. V dropped 5 bases and J dropped 11; count of bases not matched to a gene: 5.

This clone was counted once. Written as DNA, the CDR3 is TGTGCCAGCAGCTCCATGAACACTGAAGCTTTCTTT. It is translated as CASSSMNTEAFF. This rearrangement joins TRBV9 to TRBJ1-1; D call uncertain. This CDR3 is built from 12 residues. Germline CDR1 reads SGDLS; CDR2 reads YYNGEE. V was cut by 4 bases and J by 0 bases, with 4 bases left in between.

The table lists this clone with a few counts. The chain has TRBV7-9 and TRBJ2-2; D gene uncertain. This CDR3 is 14 amino acids long. With 2 bases removed from V and 0 bases from J, the gap between germline ends came to 4 bases. Germline lookup yields CDR1 SEHNR and CDR2 FQNEAQ (reference sequence). CDR3 nucleotides: TGTGCCAGCAGCTTACCTACGAACACCGGGGAGCTGTTTTTT. It yields the protein CASSLPTNTGELFF.

V is TRBV4-1 and J is TRBJ1-2; 10 bases fit TRBD1. The V gene's germline CDR1 is MGHRA and CDR2 YSYEKL. Trimming at V came to 1 base and at J to 8 bases, leaving 13 bases not matched to a gene. The CDR3 runs to 17 residues. CDR3 sequence: CASSQGRTGTGVKGYTF. CDR3 coding DNA: TGCGCCAGCAGCCAAGGTAGAACCGGGACAGGGGTTAAGGGCTACACCTTC.

V and J are TRBV27 and TRBJ1-1, with D unresolved. The V end lost 3 bases, the J end lost 5 bases, and 13 bases lay between the germline ends. The germline gives CDR1 MNHEY, CDR2 SMNVEV (reference sequence). This CDR3 is 14 amino acids long. The CDR3 loop is CASSFGTVGTEAFF. The CDR3 DNA reads as TGTGCCAGCAGTTTCGGCACGGTCGGGACTGAAGCTTTCTTT.

The CDR3 spells CASASGTSSYNEQFF. In DNA, the CDR3 is TGCGCCAGCGCCAGCGGGACTAGCTCCTACAATGAGCAGTTCTTC. This chain joins TRBV5-1 and TRBJ2-1; 8 bases map to TRBD2. V trimming: 7 bases; J trimming: 0 bases; junction bases outside the gene matches: 6. CDR3 length equals 15 residues. Looked up from germline, CDR1 is SGHRS and CDR2 is YFSETQ.

This rearrangement joins TRBV10-1 to TRBJ1-1, with TRBD1 matching 7 bases. After removal of 3 bases from V and 6 bases from J, the junction contained 10 bases not matched to a gene. This CDR3 spans 15 amino acids. Germline V gives CDR1 WNHNN, CDR2 SYGVQD (reference sequence). The CDR3 region has the DNA TGCGCCAGCAGTGAAGGGGGCGTAAAGTTCTCTGAAGCTTTCTTT. This translates into CASSEGGVKFSEAFF.

The chain is built from TRBV28 and TRBJ2-7; 12 bases align to TRBD2. With V trimmed by 6 bases and J by 6 bases, 6 bases remained unmatched. The CDR3 has 14 amino acids. Germline CDR1 MDHEN, CDR2 SYDVKM. This CDR3 reads CASSYLAGGGEQYF. CDR3 nucleotides: TGTGCCAGCAGCTACCTAGCGGGAGGGGGCGAGCAGTACTTC.

The V call is TRBV5-6, the J call TRBJ2-3; 9 bases fit TRBD2. The germline V gene encodes CDR1 SGHDT and CDR2 YYEEEE. This CDR3 comprises 16 residues. V was pared by 1 base and J by 1 base, with 4 bases of the junction left unmatched. In DNA, the CDR3 is TGTGCCAGCAGCTTGTTAGCTAGCGGGGGCACAGATACGCAGTATTTT. This gives the protein CASSLLASGGTDTQYF.

The chain is built from TRBV20-1 and TRBJ1-2, with D possibly TRBD1 on 6 matching bases. This CDR3 spans 13 amino acids. The germline CDR1 and CDR2 sequences are DFQATT and SNEGSKA (reference sequence). V was cut by 3 bases and J by 6 bases, with 14 bases left in between. CDR3 loop: CSASRQGQDGYTF. The CDR3 DNA reads as TGCAGTGCTAGTAGGCAGGGGCAGGATGGCTACACCTTC.